The next 13 T cell receptor beta chains were all read from a single sample in a study of T-cell memory formation after mild COVID-19. One entry per CDR3 protein, called by TCRdb with MiXCR from the 5' RACE reads. Altogether around 430,000 distinct CDR3 sequences are present, 15% to 20% being singletons, with the ten largest covering approximately 21%. Sequenced input: PBMCs or a T cell subset sorted from them (not recorded which). These receptors all stem from a man between 18 and 29 years old who had mild COVID-19 (a few samples of this study predate the infection). Cell type and time point are not known.

The chain is built from TRBV5-1 and TRBJ2-3; 7 nucleotides agree with TRBD1. The V segment lost 5 bases and the J segment 0 bases; nucleotides outside the gene matches: 6. The CDR3 has 15 residues. Germline CDR1 and CDR2: SGHRS and YFSETQ. In DNA, the CDR3 is TGCGCCAGCAGTCCACCGGGACAGAGCACAGATACGCAGTATTTT. It encodes CASSPPGQSTDTQYF.

This clonotype came up a few times. The chain combines TRBV4-1 with TRBJ2-7, with TRBD2 matching over 8 bases. CDR3 length: 16 residues. The J segment lost 0 bases and the V segment lost 4 bases, leaving 8 bases of the junction unmatched. Germline CDR1 and CDR2: MGHRA and YSYEKL. This chain's CDR3 is CASSPLADPVSYEQYF. The CDR3 nucleotides are TGCGCCAGCAGCCCACTAGCGGACCCCGTCTCCTACGAGCAGTACTTC.

The chain combines TRBV20-1 with TRBJ2-3; D may be TRBD1 (5 bases). V was clipped by 2 bases and J by 6 bases, with 6 bases between them. The CDR3 runs 11 residues. Germline-derived CDR1 and CDR2 are DFQATT and SNEGSKA (reference sequence). CDR3 sequence: CSARQGDTQYF. DNA of the CDR3: TGCAGTGCTAGACAGGGCGATACGCAGTATTTT.

The chain carries TRBV3-1 and TRBJ1-2; the D is unclear. The V gene's germline CDR1 is LGHDT and CDR2 YNNKEL (reference sequence). The CDR3 runs 14 residues. Trimming removed 1 base at V and 4 bases at J, with 10 bases between. CDR3 coding DNA: TGTGCCAGCAGCCAAGGCGTTTCTAGCTATGGCTACACCTTC. Its protein is CASSQGVSSYGYTF.

The chain uses TRBV7-2 and TRBJ1-1; D unclear. CDR3 length: 14 amino acids. V gave up 1 base and J gave up 5 bases, with 11 bases separating them. The V gene's germline CDR1 is SGHTA and CDR2 FQGNSA. DNA for the CDR3: TGTGCCAGCAGCTTAGGGAGGGTAGAGACTGAAGCTTTCTTT. It yields the protein CASSLGRVETEAFF.

This sequence joins TRBV2 and TRBJ2-3; tentatively, D is TRBD2 (5 bases). Germline CDR1 SNHLY, CDR2 FYNNEI. The CDR3 is made up of 14 amino acids. Between the trimmed V and J ends, which lost 0 bases and 5 bases, there was a span of 9 bases. CDR3 sequence: CASSEAHGIDTQYF. Here the CDR3 DNA reads TGTGCCAGCAGTGAAGCGCACGGGATAGATACGCAGTATTTT.

Details on this clonotype: One end of the junction fails to match germline, which may point to a read error. V is TRBV24-1 and J is TRBJ1-1; D unclear. Germline lookup yields CDR1 KGHDR and CDR2 SFDVKD. CDR3 size: 12 residues. The CDR3 DNA follows: TGTACCACCAGTGATTTAAGAGGCGAAGCTTTCTTT. This encodes CTTSDLRGEAFF.

The rearrangement links TRBV19 to TRBJ2-7; D remains unclear. Between the trimmed V and J ends, which lost 5 bases and 3 bases, there was a span of 14 bases. The CDR3 has 14 amino acids. The germline gives CDR1 LNHDA, CDR2 SQIVND (reference sequence). The CDR3 spells CASSRSWVNYEQYF. The CDR3 coding sequence is TGTGCCAGTAGTCGTTCGTGGGTTAACTACGAGCAGTACTTC.

The chain carries TRBV11-2 and TRBJ2-4; 9 bases match TRBD1. Germline CDR1 reads SGHAT; CDR2 reads FQNNGV. The J segment lost 0 bases and the V segment lost 5 bases, leaving 5 bases of the junction unmatched. The CDR3 has 16 amino acids. CDR3 DNA sequence: TGTGCCAGCAGCCCCGGGACAGGGCTAGCCAAAAACATTCAGTACTTC. Translated, it gives CASSPGTGLAKNIQYF.

The chain links TRBV12-3 or TRBV12-4 to TRBJ2-7; no clear D gene. CDR3 length: 14 amino acids. Trimming took 5 bases from V and 0 from J, leaving 11 bases between them. The CDR3: CASSPNPVSYEQYF. CDR3 bases: TGTGCCAGCAGTCCAAACCCAGTCTCCTACGAGCAGTACTTC.

The J gene is TRBJ2-7, the V gene TRBV12-3 or TRBV12-4; 15 bases align to TRBD2. The CDR3 loop spans 18 amino acids. Trimming cost V 3 bases and J 0 bases; bases outside gene matches: 6. CDR3 protein: CASSFEGLAGGNSYEQYF. Here the CDR3 DNA reads TGTGCCAGCAGTTTTGAGGGACTAGCGGGGGGAAACTCCTACGAGCAGTACTTC.

Many counts were recorded for this clonotype. V usage is TRBV7-2 and J usage is TRBJ1-4, with unresolved D. The CDR3 contains 15 residues. The germline gives CDR1 SGHTA, CDR2 FQGNSA. V dropped 5 bases and J dropped 0 bases, with 10 bases sitting between them. The CDR3: CASSPRGSTNEKLFF. The CDR3 DNA is TGTGCCAGCAGCCCGCGGGGTTCAACTAATGAAAAACTGTTTTTT.

This clonotype came up a few times. As DNA, the CDR3 is TGCGCCAGCAGACCTACAGGCGATGAAAAACTGTTTTTT. It is translated as CASRPTGDEKLFF. J is TRBJ1-4 and V is TRBV5-1; tentative D call: TRBD1 (5 bases). This CDR3 region has 13 residues. V gave up 5 bases and J gave up 6 bases, with 11 bases separating them. Germline lookup yields CDR1 SGHRS and CDR2 YFSETQ.